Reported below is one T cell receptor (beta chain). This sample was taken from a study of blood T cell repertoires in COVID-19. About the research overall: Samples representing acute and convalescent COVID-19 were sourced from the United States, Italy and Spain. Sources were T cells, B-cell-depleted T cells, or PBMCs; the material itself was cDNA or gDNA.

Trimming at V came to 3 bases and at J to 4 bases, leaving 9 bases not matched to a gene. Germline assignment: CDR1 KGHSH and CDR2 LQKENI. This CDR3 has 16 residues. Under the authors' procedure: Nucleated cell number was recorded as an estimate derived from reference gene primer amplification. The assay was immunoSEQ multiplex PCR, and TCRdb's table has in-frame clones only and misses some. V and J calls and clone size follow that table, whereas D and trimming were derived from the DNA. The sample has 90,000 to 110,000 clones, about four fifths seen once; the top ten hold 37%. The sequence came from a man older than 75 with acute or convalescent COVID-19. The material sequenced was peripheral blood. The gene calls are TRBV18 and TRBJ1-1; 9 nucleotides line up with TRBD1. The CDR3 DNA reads TGTGCCAGCTCACCGTTAGACAGGGGGGCGAGCACTGAAGCTTTCTTT. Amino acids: CASSPLDRGASTEAFF.